The 22 T cell receptor beta chains presented below share a single source sample, sequenced in a study of blood T cell repertoires in COVID-19. The repertoire was sequenced with immunoSEQ multiplex PCR; TCRdb's copy has only in-frame clones and lacks some. Here the sample spans roughly 75,000 clones, roughly nine tenths being singletons. The sequenced sample was peripheral blood. The receptors originated from a man of 80 years or more in a cohort sampled during active COVID-19.

The gene calls are TRBV29-1 and TRBJ2-5; the D is unclear. Germline V gene lookup returns CDR1 SQVTM and CDR2 ANQGSEA. Deletions cut 4 bases from V and 2 bases from J, with 11 bases between. The CDR3 spans 13 residues. CDR3 in amino acids: CSVVRVLQETQYF. The CDR3 DNA sequence: TGCAGCGTTGTCCGGGTCTTACAAGAGACCCAGTACTTC.

The V gene is TRBV12-3 or TRBV12-4, the J gene TRBJ2-5; 7 bases agree with TRBD2. This CDR3 comprises 12 residues. Trimming cost V 6 bases and J 5 bases; bases outside gene matches: 3. The CDR3 region is CASSLSGETQYF. The CDR3 region has the DNA TGTGCCAGCAGCCTTAGCGGGGAGACCCAGTACTTC.

CDR3 residues: CASSQAPFRGPSPLHF. CDR3 nucleotides: TGCGCCAGCAGCCAAGCCCCGTTCAGGGGTCCTTCACCCCTCCACTTT. This rearrangement joins TRBV4-1 to TRBJ1-6; D might be TRBD1 (6 bases). Germline V CDR1 and CDR2: MGHRA, YSYEKL. There are 16 residues in the CDR3. The V and J ends lost 1 base and 9 bases respectively, with 16 bases between them.

V gene TRBV19 combines with J gene TRBJ1-2; D is perhaps TRBD1 (5 bases). Germline CDR1 and CDR2: LNHDA and SQIVND (reference sequence). This CDR3 is 15 amino acids long. With 7 bases removed from V and 8 bases from J, the gap between germline ends came to 23 bases. CDR3 sequence: CASTPSGGLMGGYTF. CDR3 coding DNA: TGTGCCAGTACCCCATCGGGGGGATTGATGGGCGGCTACACCTTC.

The chain joins TRBV7-2 to TRBJ1-2, with D perhaps matching TRBD1 (5 bases). Germline V gives CDR1 SGHTA, CDR2 FQGNSA. The CDR3 extends over 14 amino acids. V was clipped by 2 bases and J by 8 bases, with 15 bases between them. The CDR3 loop reads CASSLRRVNAGYTF. The CDR3 DNA reads as TGTGCCAGCAGCTTACGCAGGGTGAATGCGGGCTACACCTTC.

The chain joins TRBV7-9 to TRBJ1-6; 9 nucleotides line up with TRBD1. With 5 bases clipped from V and 9 bases from J, the junction kept 2 bases outside the gene matches. The CDR3 loop spans 13 amino acids. Germline V gene lookup returns CDR1 SEHNR and CDR2 FQNEAQ (reference sequence). The CDR3, as DNA: TGTGCCAGCAGCCGGGACAGGGCTTCACCCCTCCACTTT. Translated, it gives CASSRDRASPLHF.

The chain joins TRBV5-1 to TRBJ1-2, with TRBD1 as a possible D gene (6 bases). V lost 6 bases to trimming and J lost 5 bases, with 17 bases between them. Germline V gene lookup returns CDR1 SGHRS and CDR2 YFSETQ. This CDR3 has 14 amino acids. The CDR3 protein is CASTPLSQGYGYTF. The CDR3 DNA is TGCGCCAGCACCCCCTTGTCGCAGGGGTATGGCTACACCTTC.

This clone was recorded once. The chain links TRBV3-1 (or the pseudogene TRBV3-2) to TRBJ2-2, with 12 nucleotides matching TRBD1. This CDR3 comprises 16 residues. Germline loops: CDR1 LGHDT, CDR2 YNNKEL (reference sequence). Losses at the gene ends were 4 bases for V and 6 bases for J; bases not matched to a gene: 6. CDR3 residues: CASSPRDRGRAGELFF. As DNA, the CDR3 is TGTGCCAGCAGCCCACGGGACAGGGGGCGGGCCGGGGAGCTGTTTTTT.

This clone has just one count. The CDR3 DNA is TGTGCCAGCAGTATCTCGGGACTAGCGGGGGGAAGCTCCTACAATGAGCAGTTCTTC. Its translation: CASSISGLAGGSSYNEQFF. The rearrangement uses TRBV28 and TRBJ2-1, with TRBD2 identical over 15 bases. The CDR3 is 19 residues long. In germline, CDR1 is MDHEN, CDR2 SYDVKM. With 5 bases clipped from V and 0 bases from J, the junction kept 8 bases outside the gene matches.

The V call is TRBV7-9, the J call TRBJ2-3, with D perhaps matching TRBD1 (8 bases). The length of the CDR3 is 15 residues. V was clipped by 3 bases and J by 3 bases, with 13 bases between them. Germline loops: CDR1 SEHNR, CDR2 FQNEAQ (reference sequence). CDR3 in amino acids: CASSLAQGGTDTQYF. Written as DNA, the CDR3 is TGTGCCAGCAGCTTGGCACAGGGGGGGACAGATACGCAGTATTTT.

The chain links TRBV7-6 to TRBJ2-1; 10 positions match TRBD1. The ends lost 6 bases at V and 6 bases at J; junction bases unmatched: 8. There are 15 residues in the CDR3. Germline lookup yields CDR1 SGHVS and CDR2 FNYEAQ. The CDR3 DNA reads as TGTGCCAGCAGTTCTACCGGGACAGGGGTCAATGAGCAGTTCTTC. Its translation: CASSSTGTGVNEQFF.

The chain has TRBV7-9 and TRBJ1-1; TRBD1 might be the D (6 bases). The CDR3 totals 17 residues. Germline assignment: CDR1 SEHNR and CDR2 FQNEAQ (reference sequence). Trimming left V 1 base short and J 0 bases short, with 15 bases between. The CDR3 nucleotides read TGTGCCAGCAGCTTAGTAGGGCAGGGGTCGATGAACACTGAAGCTTTCTTT. Translating gives CASSLVGQGSMNTEAFF. Full variable domain (missing parts from reference TRBV7-9 and TRBJ1-1): DTGVSQNPRHKITKRGQNVTFRCDPISEHNRLYWYRQTLGQGPEFLTYFQNEAQLEKSRLLSDRFSAERPKGSFSTLEIQRTEQGDSAMYLCASSLVGQGSMNTEAFFGQGTRLTVV.

The chain links TRBV5-1 to TRBJ1-4, with D perhaps TRBD1 (5 bases). Trimming took 0 bases from V and 2 from J, leaving 5 bases between them. The CDR3 extends over 14 amino acids. Germline lookup yields CDR1 SGHRS and CDR2 YFSETQ. CDR3 DNA sequence: TGCGCCAGCAGCTTGGAGGGGACTAATGAAAAACTGTTTTTT. Amino acids: CASSLEGTNEKLFF.

The V call is TRBV19, the J call TRBJ1-5; 7 bases align to TRBD1. V gave up 1 base and J gave up 4 bases; unmatched junction bases: 7. Germline CDR1 LNHDA, CDR2 SQIVND (reference sequence). The CDR3 covers 16 residues. The CDR3 loop reads CASSIAPQGRNQPQHF. The CDR3 bases are TGTGCCAGTAGTATAGCTCCACAGGGGAGAAATCAGCCCCAGCATTTT.

The genes are TRBV27 and TRBJ2-1; TRBD2 matches at 10 bases. Germline V lookup: CDR1 MNHEY, CDR2 SMNVEV (reference sequence). Unmatched junction bases numbered 14, after V lost 6 bases and J lost 9 bases. CDR3 size: 16 residues. The DNA for the CDR3 is TGTGCCAGCAGCCCAGCCGGGAAGCGGGGGGGCGGTGAGCAGTTCTTC. This encodes CASSPAGKRGGGEQFF.

This sequence joins TRBV3-1 (or the pseudogene TRBV3-2) and TRBJ2-5; no clear D gene. The CDR3 extends over 12 amino acids. The germline V gene has CDR1 LGHDT and CDR2 YNNKEL (reference sequence). The V and J ends lost 2 bases and 5 bases respectively, with 6 bases between them. The CDR3 loop reads CASSQNGETQYF. CDR3 DNA sequence: TGTGCCAGCAGCCAAAACGGGGAGACCCAGTACTTC.

The chain joins TRBV18 to TRBJ2-1; 7 bases are shared with TRBD1. V was clipped by 8 bases and J by 7 bases; unmatched bases: 8. This CDR3 comprises 13 residues. Per germline, CDR1 KGHSH and CDR2 LQKENI. Here the CDR3 reads CASKTLQGNEQFF. The CDR3 region has the DNA TGTGCCAGCAAGACCTTACAGGGGAATGAGCAGTTCTTC.

This chain joins TRBV9 and TRBJ2-1; D may be TRBD2 (5 bases). CDR1 and CDR2 (germline): SGDLS, YYNGEE. This CDR3 spans 14 amino acids. V gave up 3 bases and J gave up 6 bases, with 13 bases separating them. The CDR3 DNA reads as TGTGCCAGCAGCGCAGCTAGCATGAGCAATGAGCAGTTCTTC. Residues: CASSAASMSNEQFF.

The rearrangement links TRBV7-9 to TRBJ1-3; 8 nucleotides match TRBD1. J gave up 4 bases and V 3 bases, and 8 bases lay outside the gene matches. The CDR3 contains 16 residues. In germline, CDR1 is SEHNR, CDR2 FQNEAQ (reference sequence). This chain's CDR3 is CASSFDRQGAGNTIYF. In DNA form, the CDR3 reads TGTGCCAGCAGCTTCGATCGGCAGGGGGCCGGAAACACCATATATTTT.

The chain employs TRBV10-2 and TRBJ2-7; 9 bases fit TRBD1. With V trimmed by 1 base and J by 6 bases, 4 bases remained unmatched. The CDR3 runs to 14 residues. The germline CDR1 and CDR2 sequences are WSHSY and SAAADI. The CDR3 here is CASSEWDRAGEQYV. CDR3 DNA: TGCGCCAGCAGTGAGTGGGACAGGGCTGGCGAGCAGTACGTC.

This sequence joins TRBV3-1 (or the pseudogene TRBV3-2) and TRBJ2-1; TRBD2 agrees at 7 bases. Germline trimming cut 5 bases from V and 15 bases from J; bases unmatched to any gene: 13. CDR3 length equals 13 residues. Germline V gene sequence: CDR1 LGHDT, CDR2 YNNKEL (reference sequence). Here the CDR3 reads CASSSNRAGQGFF. CDR3 sequence (DNA): TGTGCCAGCAGCAGTAATAGAGCGGGGCAGGGGTTCTTC.

The chain combines TRBV18 with TRBJ1-1, with D hard to call. The V and J ends lost 6 bases and 1 base respectively, with 15 bases between them. Germline V gene lookup returns CDR1 KGHSH and CDR2 LQKENI. The CDR3 extends over 15 amino acids. DNA of the CDR3: TGTGCCAGCTCCACCGTGGGCCATGCGAACACTGAAGCTTTCTTT. This codes for CASSTVGHANTEAFF. The full variable domain, with the rest looked up from reference TRBV18 and TRBJ1-1, is NAGVMQNPRHLVRRRGQEARLRCSPMKGHSHVYWYRQLPEEGLKFMVYLQKENIIDESGMPKERFSAEFPKEGPSILRIQQVVRGDSAAYFCASSTVGHANTEAFFGQGTRLTVV.